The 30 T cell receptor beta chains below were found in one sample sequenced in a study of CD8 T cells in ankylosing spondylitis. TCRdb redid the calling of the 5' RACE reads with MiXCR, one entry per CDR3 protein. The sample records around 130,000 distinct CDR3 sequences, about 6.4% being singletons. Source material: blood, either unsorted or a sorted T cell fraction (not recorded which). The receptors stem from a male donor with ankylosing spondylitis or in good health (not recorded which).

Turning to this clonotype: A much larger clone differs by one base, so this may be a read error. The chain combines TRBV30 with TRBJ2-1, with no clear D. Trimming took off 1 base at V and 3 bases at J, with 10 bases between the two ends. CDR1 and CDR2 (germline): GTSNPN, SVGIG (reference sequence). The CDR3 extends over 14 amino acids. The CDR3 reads CAWSALENYNEQFF. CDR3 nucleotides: TGTGCCTGGAGTGCTTTGGAGAACTACAATGAGCAGTTCTTC.

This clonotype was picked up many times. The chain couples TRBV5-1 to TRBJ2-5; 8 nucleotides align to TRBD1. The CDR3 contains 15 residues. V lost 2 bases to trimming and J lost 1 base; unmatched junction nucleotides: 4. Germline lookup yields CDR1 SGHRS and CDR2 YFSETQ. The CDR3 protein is CASSLTGGFQETQYF. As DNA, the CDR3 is TGCGCCAGCAGCTTAACAGGGGGTTTCCAAGAGACCCAGTACTTC.

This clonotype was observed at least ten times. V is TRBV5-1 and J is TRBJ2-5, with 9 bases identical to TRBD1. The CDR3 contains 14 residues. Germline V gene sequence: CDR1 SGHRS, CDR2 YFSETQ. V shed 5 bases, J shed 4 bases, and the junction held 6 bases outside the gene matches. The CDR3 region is CASSPGQGPETQYF. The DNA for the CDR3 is TGCGCCAGCAGTCCGGGACAGGGCCCAGAGACCCAGTACTTC.

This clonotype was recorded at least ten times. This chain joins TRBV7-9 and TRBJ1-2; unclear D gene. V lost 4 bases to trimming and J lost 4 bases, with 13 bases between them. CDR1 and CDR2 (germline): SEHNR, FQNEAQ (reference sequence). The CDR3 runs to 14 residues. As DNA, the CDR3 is TGTGCCAGCAGCTCACTGGACGGAGCCTATGGCTACACCTTC. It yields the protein CASSSLDGAYGYTF.

CDR3 in amino acids: CASSLRGADTQYF. CDR3 nucleotides: TGTGCCAGCAGTTTACGGGGGGCTGATACGCAGTATTTT. J is TRBJ2-3 and V is TRBV28, with D perhaps matching TRBD2 (7 bases). The CDR3 covers 13 residues. Germline values: CDR1 MDHEN, CDR2 SYDVKM. Between the trimmed V and J ends, which lost 2 bases and 6 bases, there was a span of 9 bases. Filled out from reference TRBV28 and TRBJ2-3, the complete variable domain reads DVKVTQSSRYLVKRTGEKVFLECVQDMDHENMFWYRQDPGLGLRLIYFSYDVKMKEKGDIPEGYSVSREKKERFSLILESASTNQTSMYLCASSLRGADTQYFGPGTRLTVL.

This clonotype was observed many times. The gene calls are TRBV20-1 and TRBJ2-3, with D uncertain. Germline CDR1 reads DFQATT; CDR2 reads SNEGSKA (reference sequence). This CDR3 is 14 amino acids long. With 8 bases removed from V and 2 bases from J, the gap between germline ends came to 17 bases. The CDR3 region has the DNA TGCAGTCCCAGACCCCCGGGTTACACAGATACGCAGTATTTT. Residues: CSPRPPGYTDTQYF.

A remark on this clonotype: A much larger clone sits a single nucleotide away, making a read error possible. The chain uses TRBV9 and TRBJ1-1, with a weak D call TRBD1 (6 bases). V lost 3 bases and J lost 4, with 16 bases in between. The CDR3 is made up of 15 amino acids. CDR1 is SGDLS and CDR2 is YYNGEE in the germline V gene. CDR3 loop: CASSASGHSGTEAFF. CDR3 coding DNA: TGTGCCAGCAGCGCCTCGGGACATTCGGGCACTGAAGCTTTCTTT.

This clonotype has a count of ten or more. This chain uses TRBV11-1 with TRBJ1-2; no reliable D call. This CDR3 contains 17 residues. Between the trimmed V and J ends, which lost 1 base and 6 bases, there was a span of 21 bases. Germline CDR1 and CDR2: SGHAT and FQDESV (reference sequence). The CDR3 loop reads CASSLDAENPLKHGYTF. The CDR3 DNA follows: TGTGCCAGCAGCTTAGATGCAGAAAACCCCTTAAAACATGGCTACACCTTC.

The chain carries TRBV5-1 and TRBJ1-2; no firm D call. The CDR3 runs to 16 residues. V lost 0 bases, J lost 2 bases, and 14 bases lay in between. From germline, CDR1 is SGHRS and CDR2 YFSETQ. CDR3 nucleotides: TGCGCCAGCAGCTTGGCCGTCCAGCTTCCCAACTATGGCTACACCTTC. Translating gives CASSLAVQLPNYGYTF.

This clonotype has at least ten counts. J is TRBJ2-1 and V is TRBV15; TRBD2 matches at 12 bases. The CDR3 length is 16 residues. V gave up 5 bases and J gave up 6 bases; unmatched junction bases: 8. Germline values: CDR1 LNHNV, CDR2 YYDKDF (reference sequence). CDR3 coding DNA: TGTGCCACCAGCGACCGGACTAGCGGGAATCTCAATGAGCAGTTCTTC. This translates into CATSDRTSGNLNEQFF.

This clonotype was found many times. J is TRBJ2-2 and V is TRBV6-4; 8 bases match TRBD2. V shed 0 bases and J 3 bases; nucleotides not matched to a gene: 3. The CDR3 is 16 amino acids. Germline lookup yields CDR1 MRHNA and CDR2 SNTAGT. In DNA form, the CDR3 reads TGTGCCAGCAGTGACTCTGCGGGGGGCCACACCGGGGAGCTGTTTTTT. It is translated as CASSDSAGGHTGELFF.

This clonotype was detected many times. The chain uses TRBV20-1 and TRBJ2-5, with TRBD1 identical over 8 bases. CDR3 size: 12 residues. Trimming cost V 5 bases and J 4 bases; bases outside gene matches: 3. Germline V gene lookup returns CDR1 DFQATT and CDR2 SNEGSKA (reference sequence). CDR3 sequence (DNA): TGCAGTGCTGTAACAGGGGGAGAGACCCAGTACTTC. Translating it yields CSAVTGGETQYF.

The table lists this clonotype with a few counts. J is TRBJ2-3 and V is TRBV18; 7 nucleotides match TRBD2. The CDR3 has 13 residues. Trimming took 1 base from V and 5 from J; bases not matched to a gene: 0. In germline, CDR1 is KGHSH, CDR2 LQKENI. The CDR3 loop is CASSPREGDTQYF. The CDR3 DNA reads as TGTGCCAGCTCACCACGGGAGGGAGATACGCAGTATTTT.

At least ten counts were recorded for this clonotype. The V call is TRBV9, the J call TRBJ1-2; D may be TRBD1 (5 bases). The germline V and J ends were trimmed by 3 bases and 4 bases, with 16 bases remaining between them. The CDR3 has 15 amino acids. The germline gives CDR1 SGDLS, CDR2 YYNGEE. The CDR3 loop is CASSARGRESYGYTF. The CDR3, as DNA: TGTGCCAGCAGCGCCCGGGGCAGGGAATCCTATGGCTACACCTTC.

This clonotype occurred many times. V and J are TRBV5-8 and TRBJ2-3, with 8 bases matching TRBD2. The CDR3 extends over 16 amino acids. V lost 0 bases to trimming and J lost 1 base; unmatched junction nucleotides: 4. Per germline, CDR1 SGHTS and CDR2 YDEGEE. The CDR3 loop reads CASSLEAGGGTDTQYF. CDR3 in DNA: TGTGCCAGCAGCTTGGAGGCGGGGGGCGGCACAGATACGCAGTATTTT. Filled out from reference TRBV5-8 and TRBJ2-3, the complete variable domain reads EAGVTQSPTHLIKTRGQQATLRCSPISGHTSVYWYQQALGLGLQFLLWYDEGEERNRGNFPPRFSGRQFPNYSSELNVNALELEDSALYLCASSLEAGGGTDTQYFGPGTRLTVL.

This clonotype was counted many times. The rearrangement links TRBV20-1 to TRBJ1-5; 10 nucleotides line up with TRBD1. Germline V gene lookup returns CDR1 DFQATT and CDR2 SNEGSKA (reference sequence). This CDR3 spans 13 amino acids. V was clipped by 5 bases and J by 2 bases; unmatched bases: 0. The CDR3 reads CSAGTGGNQPQHF. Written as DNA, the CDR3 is TGCAGTGCTGGGACAGGGGGCAATCAGCCCCAGCATTTT.

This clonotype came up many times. CDR3 DNA: TGTGCCTGGACTTCTTACTACGAGCAGTACTTC. Protein sequence: CAWTSYYEQYF. V gene TRBV30 combines with J gene TRBJ2-7; no clear D. Trimming shortened V by 4 bases and J by 3 bases, and 7 bases separated the two germline ends. The germline gives CDR1 GTSNPN, CDR2 SVGIG (reference sequence). The CDR3 loop spans 11 amino acids.

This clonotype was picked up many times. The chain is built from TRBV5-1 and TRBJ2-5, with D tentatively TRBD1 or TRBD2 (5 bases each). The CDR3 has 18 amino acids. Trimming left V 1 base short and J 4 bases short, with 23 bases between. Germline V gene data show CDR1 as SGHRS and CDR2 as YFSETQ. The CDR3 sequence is CASSLYTTQHYGGETQYF. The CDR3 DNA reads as TGCGCCAGCAGCTTGTATACGACACAGCATTATGGGGGAGAGACCCAGTACTTC.

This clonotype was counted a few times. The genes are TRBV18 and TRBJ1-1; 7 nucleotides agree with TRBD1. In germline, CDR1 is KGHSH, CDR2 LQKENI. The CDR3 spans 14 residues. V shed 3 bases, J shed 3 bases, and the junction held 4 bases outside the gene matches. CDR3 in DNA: TGTGCCAGCTCACCCGGACAGGTCGACACTGAAGCTTTCTTT. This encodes CASSPGQVDTEAFF.

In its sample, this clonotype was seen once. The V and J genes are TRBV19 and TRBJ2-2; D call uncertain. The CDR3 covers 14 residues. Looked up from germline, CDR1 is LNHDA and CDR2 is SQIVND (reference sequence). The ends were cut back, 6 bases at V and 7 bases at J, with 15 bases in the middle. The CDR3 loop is CASSPPSESGELFF. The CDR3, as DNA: TGTGCCAGTAGCCCCCCCAGCGAAAGCGGGGAGCTGTTTTTT.

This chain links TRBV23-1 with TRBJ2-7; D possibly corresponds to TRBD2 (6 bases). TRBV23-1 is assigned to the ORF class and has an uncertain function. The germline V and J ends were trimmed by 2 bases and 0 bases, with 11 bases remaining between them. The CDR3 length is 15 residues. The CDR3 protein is CASSQLAWSSYEQYF. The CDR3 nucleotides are TGCGCCAGCAGTCAACTAGCGTGGAGCTCCTACGAGCAGTACTTC.

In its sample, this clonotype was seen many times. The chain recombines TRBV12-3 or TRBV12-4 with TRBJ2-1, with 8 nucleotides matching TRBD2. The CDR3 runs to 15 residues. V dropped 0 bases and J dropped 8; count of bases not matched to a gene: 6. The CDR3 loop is CASSLARAGDDEQFF. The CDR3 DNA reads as TGTGCCAGCAGTTTAGCGCGAGCGGGAGACGATGAGCAGTTCTTC.

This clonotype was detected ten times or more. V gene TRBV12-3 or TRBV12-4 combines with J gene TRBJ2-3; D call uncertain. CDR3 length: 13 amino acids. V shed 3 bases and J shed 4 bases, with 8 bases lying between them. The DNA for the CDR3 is TGTGCCAGCAGTTTTAGTCCCGCAGATACGCAGTATTTT. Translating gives CASSFSPADTQYF.

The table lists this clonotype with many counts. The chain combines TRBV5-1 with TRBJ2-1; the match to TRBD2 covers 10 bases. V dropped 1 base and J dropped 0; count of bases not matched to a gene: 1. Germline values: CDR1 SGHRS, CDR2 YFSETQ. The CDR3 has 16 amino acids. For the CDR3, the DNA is TGCGCCAGCAGCTTGACTAGCGGGGTCTCCTACAATGAGCAGTTCTTC. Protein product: CASSLTSGVSYNEQFF.

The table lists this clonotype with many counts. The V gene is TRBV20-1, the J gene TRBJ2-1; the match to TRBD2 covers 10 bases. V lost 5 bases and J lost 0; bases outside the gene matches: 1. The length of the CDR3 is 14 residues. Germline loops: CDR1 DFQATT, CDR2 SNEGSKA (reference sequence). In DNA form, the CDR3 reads TGCAGTGCTTTAGCGGGGGGCTCCTACAATGAGCAGTTCTTC. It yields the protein CSALAGGSYNEQFF.

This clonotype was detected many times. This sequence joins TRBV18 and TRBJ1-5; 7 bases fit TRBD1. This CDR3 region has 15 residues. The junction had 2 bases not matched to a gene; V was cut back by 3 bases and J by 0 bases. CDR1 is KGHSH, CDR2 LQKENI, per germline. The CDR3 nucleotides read TGTGCCAGCTCACCTTGGGACAGTAGCAATCAGCCCCAGCATTTT. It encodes CASSPWDSSNQPQHF.

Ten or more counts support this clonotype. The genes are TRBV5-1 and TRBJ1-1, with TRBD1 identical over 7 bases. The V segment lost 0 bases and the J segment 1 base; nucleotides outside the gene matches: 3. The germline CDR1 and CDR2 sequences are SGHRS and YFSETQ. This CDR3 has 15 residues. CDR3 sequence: CASSLDRGQNTEAFF. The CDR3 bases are TGCGCCAGCAGCTTGGACAGGGGCCAGAACACTGAAGCTTTCTTT.

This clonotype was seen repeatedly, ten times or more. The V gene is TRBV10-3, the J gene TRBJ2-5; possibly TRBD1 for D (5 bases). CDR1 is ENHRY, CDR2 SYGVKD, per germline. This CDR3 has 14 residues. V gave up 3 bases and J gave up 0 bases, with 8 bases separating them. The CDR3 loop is CAISDWGNQETQYF. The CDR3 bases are TGTGCCATCAGTGATTGGGGCAACCAAGAGACCCAGTACTTC.

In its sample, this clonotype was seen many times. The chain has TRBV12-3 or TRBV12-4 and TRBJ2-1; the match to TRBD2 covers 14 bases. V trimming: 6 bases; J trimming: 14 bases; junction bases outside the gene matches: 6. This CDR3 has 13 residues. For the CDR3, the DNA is TGTGCCAGCAGCCCGATGGGACTAGCGGGAGAGTTCTTC. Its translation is CASSPMGLAGEFF.

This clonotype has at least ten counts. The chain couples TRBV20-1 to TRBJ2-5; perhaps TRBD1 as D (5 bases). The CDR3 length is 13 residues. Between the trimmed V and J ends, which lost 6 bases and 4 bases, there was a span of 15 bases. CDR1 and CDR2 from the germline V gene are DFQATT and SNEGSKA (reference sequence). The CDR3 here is CSAHSTGAETQYF. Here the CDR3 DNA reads TGCAGTGCACATTCGACTGGGGCAGAGACCCAGTACTTC.